The clone carrying this T cell receptor (beta chain) has a handful of counts. The antigen is not known. This specimen comes from a study of T cell repertoires in cytomegalovirus infection. TCRdb fed the reads into MiXCR, producing one record per CDR3 protein. The data contain fewer than 300,000 distinct CDR3 sequences, about 23% of them seen just once; the ten biggest clones take up over 11%. This CDR3 region has 13 residues. Germline-derived CDR1 and CDR2 are MNHNS and SASEGT. V gave up 6 bases and J gave up 8 bases, with 13 bases separating them. Overall study results and limits: CMV-specific TCR beta clonotypes restricted by HLA-C were the ones dominating the ex vivo response.

The genes are TRBV6-1 and TRBJ2-2; D not certain. This TCR was sampled from a human donor in good health (CMV status not recorded). Some clones in this sample may be carry-over from other donors' samples. Input material: PBMCs. CDR3: CASSPGRKGELFF. CDR3 sequence (DNA): TGTGCCAGCAGCCCCGGGCGAAAAGGGGAGCTGTTTTTT.